This T cell receptor beta chain was sequenced during a study of human T cells and chemical hapten exposure. Study-level results: Sensitizing to DPC left TCRs with a frequency above 1 in 1000 unaltered.

Germline loops: CDR1 MDHEN, CDR2 SYDVKM. The CDR3 has 14 amino acids. V lost 6 bases to trimming and J lost 4 bases, with 13 bases between them. Indicated time point: patch test 1, 2 weeks after DPC sensitization. This sample's treatment: therapeutic diphenylcyclopropenone sensitization with weekly scalp DPC. Ten or more counts support this clonotype. What it binds is not known. TCRdb called the RACE reads again in MiXCR, with one record for every CDR3 protein. There are roughly 380,000 distinct CDR3 sequences in the sample; 4.8% occur only once, and under 2.5% lies in the top ten. The sequence came from a woman in her forties or fifties with alopecia areata. Some clones in this sample may be carry-over from other donors' samples. The rearrangement links TRBV28 to TRBJ1-5; weak D call: TRBD1 (6 bases). This sample comprised whole blood, obtained in connection with sensitization to the hapten diphenylcyclopropenone (DPC). The CDR3: CASSPGGANQPQHF. CDR3 DNA sequence: TGTGCCAGCAGCCCCGGGGGCGCAAATCAGCCCCAGCATTTT.